These 4 T cell receptor beta chains share one sample of origin, sequenced in a study of response to subunit inactivated influenza vaccine. Each CDR3 protein gets one entry after TCRdb re-called the RT-PCR reads with MiXCR. The sample consists of just under 550,000 distinct CDR3 sequences, roughly 25% of them appearing once. These data were also reused for a study on T cells expressing NK-cell markers. As that report states: It was by 5'RACE template switching with UMIs that TCR beta cDNA was made.

The material was CD4+ T cells sorted from PBMCs, obtained 12 days after vaccination. The receptors were gathered from a man aged 50 or older who received an inactivated influenza vaccine.

This clonotype was seen more than once but under ten times. A read error may account for a junction end that differs from germline. This chain links TRBV7-2 with TRBJ2-5; D perhaps matches TRBD2 (6 bases). Per germline, CDR1 SGHTA and CDR2 FQGNSA. The CDR3 is 12 residues long. The CDR3 nucleotides are TGTGCCAGCAGCTTTGCCGGGACTCCTAGAGACTTC. It encodes CASSFAGTPRDF.

The rearrangement uses TRBV19 and TRBJ2-3; D perhaps matches TRBD1 (6 bases). V was clipped by 7 bases and J by 2 bases, with 16 bases between them. The CDR3 is 15 residues long. CDR1 is LNHDA and CDR2 is SQIVND in the germline V gene (reference sequence). The CDR3 sequence: CASTPGHLTTDTQYF. In nucleotides, the CDR3 is TGTGCCAGTACCCCGGGACATTTAACCACAGATACGCAGTATTTT.

The sample holds a few counts of this clonotype. V usage is TRBV7-9 and J usage is TRBJ2-7; D may correspond to TRBD1 or TRBD2 (5 bases each). The CDR3 totals 13 residues. Germline V gene lookup returns CDR1 SEHNR and CDR2 FQNEAQ (reference sequence). Trimming removed 5 bases at V and 2 bases at J, with 10 bases between. The CDR3 region has the DNA TGTGCCAGCAGCCATGGGGGACCCTACGAGCAGTACTTC. This codes for CASSHGGPYEQYF.

This clonotype was seen a handful of times. The gene calls are TRBV6-5 and TRBJ2-3, with TRBD2 identical over 12 bases. The CDR3 covers 18 residues. Germline V gene data show CDR1 as MNHEY and CDR2 as SVGAGI. Losses at the gene ends were 4 bases for V and 0 bases for J; bases not matched to a gene: 8. The CDR3 protein is CASSLLPGLAGSTDTQYF. CDR3 sequence (DNA): TGTGCCAGCAGTTTACTCCCCGGACTAGCGGGAAGCACAGATACGCAGTATTTT.